This T cell receptor (beta chain) was sequenced during a study of blood T cells in healthy people across ages. Study conclusions and caveats: The authors considered diversity estimates from one million T cells to be underestimates.

CDR1 KGHSH and CDR2 LQKENI come from the germline V gene. The CDR3 is 12 residues long. Trimming shortened V by 5 bases and J by 8 bases, and 12 bases separated the two germline ends. Remarks on this clonotype: The target antigen is unknown.

The sample providers were healthy Caucasian people from Russia, aged roughly 6 to 95. The amount of total RNA extracted per sample was at least 5 micrograms. Together with a sample-barcoded 5' primer, a J-beta primer mix was included in a second PCR lasting about 7 to 12 cycles. TCRdb analysed the 5' RACE reads with MiXCR anew, one entry per CDR3 protein. The sample consists of roughly 1.9 million distinct CDR3 sequences, about two fifths of them appearing once. This sequence joins TRBV18 and TRBJ1-1; the D is unclear. This TCR was sampled from a human donor in good health. The specimen was blood. This CDR3 reads CASSAETAEAFF. CDR3 nucleotide sequence: TGTGCCAGCTCAGCAGAAACGGCCGAAGCTTTCTTT. Complete variable domain (other parts from reference TRBV18 and TRBJ1-1): NAGVMQNPRHLVRRRGQEARLRCSPMKGHSHVYWYRQLPEEGLKFMVYLQKENIIDESGMPKERFSAEFPKEGPSILRIQQVVRGDSAAYFCASSAETAEAFFGQGTRLTVV.